This T cell receptor beta chain was profiled in a study of T cells in Graves' hyperthyroidism and ophthalmopathy (dated by TCRdb to between 2018 and 2020). Regarding the complete study: Peripheral blood was sampled at the time of initial diagnosis, prior to any treatment. Prospective prediction of ophthalmopathy was tested in an independent validation cohort of under 20 hyperthyroidism patients and 15 to 17 patients who later progressed to ophthalmopathy. To identify distinguishing TCR V-J signatures, a discovery cohort of 95 to 100 patients was used, comprising roughly 45 with Graves' ophthalmopathy and approximately 58 with stable Graves' hyperthyroidism. The 100 or so discovery patients were randomly split 7:3 into training and test sets. Thyroid tissue and blood T-cell repertoires from more than five Graves' hyperthyroidism patients were also compared in the study. The paper describes TCR Vbeta CDR3 sequencing of 120 to 150 peripheral blood samples, made up of some 42 ophthalmopathy patients, more than 70 hyperthyroidism patients and 17 progressor patients. Once sampling was done, hyperthyroidism patients were given methimazole at a starting dose of 30 mg daily, whereas ophthalmopathy patients were given high-dose intravenous methylprednisolone. Study-wide conclusions, independent of this receptor: A 13 V-J signature model separated ophthalmopathy from stable hyperthyroidism, with 87.88% sensitivity and about 81% specificity in cross-validation and 80%/75% in testing. Sample size was not statistically predetermined, and blinding of investigators to group allocation was not performed. Most expanded thyroid clonotypes (frequency above 0.001) were also found in blood, which suggests that blood repertoires may mirror thyroid immune responses. In validation, the model predicted progression to ophthalmopathy a median of about 5.9 months before onset, with roughly 68% sensitivity and just under 75% specificity.

The TCR beta CDR3 regions were amplified from RNA transcripts. For the first round of RT-PCR on the TCR CDR3, the HTBI primer set was used together with the Qiagen OneStep RT-PCR kit. Libraries were constructed in a second round of multiplex PCR, after which size selection and purification were performed. Sequencing of the libraries was done on an Illumina HiSeq2000 using paired-end 100 bp reads. In the source study's methods: SOAPnuke was used to process the raw data, removing reads that contained adapters or uncalled bases, had a mean Phred below 15, or lacked an exact match to the constant primer or identifier. COPE v1.2.5 was used to merge the high-quality paired reads, and each unique nucleotide sequence was defined as a clonotype. MiTCR v1.1 was used to align the clonotypes against IMGT TRBV, TRBD and TRBJ reference segments. The analysis included only V-J combinations with a frequency above 0.0001, which together covered roughly 99% of the repertoires. The TCS score was defined as F50 (clonal expansion) divided by E x V (chaos), with BLOSUM62-based TCRdist calculated between CDR3 peptides within each V-J. Welch's t-statistics and random forest reduced several hundred V-J features to about 12, which were used in a naive Bayes classifier (R e1071). The public reads were quality trimmed at Q25 with fastp and then assembled into clones with MiXCR by TCRdb, keeping productive beta chains. One record per CDR3 amino acid sequence lists the most common genes and DNA. None of the V and J calls come from the authors' own analysis; TCRdb made them. The sample table records a few hundred thousand distinct CDR3 sequences; 15% to 18% of these occur just once. The top ten hold around an eighth of the sample.

Sequences LNHDA (CDR1) and SQIVND (CDR2) are obtained from the germline V gene (reference sequence). The CDR3 goes from the cysteine to the phenylalanine over 15 residues. The retained sequence is limited to the CDR3, 45 bases, with the frame set at the first base. Relative to germline, V is 1 base shorter and J is 1 base shorter, with 10 bases between their ends. Stable Graves' hyperthyroidism was defined as the absence of progression to ophthalmopathy over 18 months of follow-up. Hyperthyroidism patients were newly diagnosed, had a disease duration of under 2 months, and were aged 18 to 65 years. The study excluded patients with uncontrolled infections, other autoimmune diseases, pregnancy or lactation. Clinical symptoms, serum thyroxine and TRAb, thyroid ultrasound, and orbital computed tomography formed the basis for the diagnoses. Ficoll-Paque density gradient centrifugation was used to isolate PBMCs from approximately 11 ml of fresh peripheral blood. Total RNA was extracted with Trizol reagent, and quality was checked on an Agilent 2100 Bioanalyzer.

As for this clonotype: The target of this receptor is not known. Base quality data are lacking; no much larger clone is found one base away.

The sequencing input was blood. This sequence uses TRBV19 and TRBJ1-1; a weak D assignment points to TRBD1 (5 bases agree). The TCR sequence derives from a woman between 18 and 29 years old with Graves' hyperthyroidism. The CDR3 sequence is CASSIGRGRNTEAFF. The nucleotide sequence is TGTGCCAGTAGTATAGGGAGGGGTCGGAACACTGAAGCTTTCTTT.